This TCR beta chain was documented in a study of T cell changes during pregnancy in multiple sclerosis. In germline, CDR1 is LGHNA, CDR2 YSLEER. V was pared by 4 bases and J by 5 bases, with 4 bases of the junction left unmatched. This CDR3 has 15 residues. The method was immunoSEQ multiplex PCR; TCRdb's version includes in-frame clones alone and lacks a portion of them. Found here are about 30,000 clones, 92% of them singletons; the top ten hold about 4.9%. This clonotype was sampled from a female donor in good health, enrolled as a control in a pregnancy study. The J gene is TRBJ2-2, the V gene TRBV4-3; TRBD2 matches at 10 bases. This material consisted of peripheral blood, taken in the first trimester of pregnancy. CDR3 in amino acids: CASSLGLALTGELFF. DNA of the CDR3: TGCGCCAGCAGCCTGGGACTAGCGCTGACCGGGGAGCTGTTTTTT.